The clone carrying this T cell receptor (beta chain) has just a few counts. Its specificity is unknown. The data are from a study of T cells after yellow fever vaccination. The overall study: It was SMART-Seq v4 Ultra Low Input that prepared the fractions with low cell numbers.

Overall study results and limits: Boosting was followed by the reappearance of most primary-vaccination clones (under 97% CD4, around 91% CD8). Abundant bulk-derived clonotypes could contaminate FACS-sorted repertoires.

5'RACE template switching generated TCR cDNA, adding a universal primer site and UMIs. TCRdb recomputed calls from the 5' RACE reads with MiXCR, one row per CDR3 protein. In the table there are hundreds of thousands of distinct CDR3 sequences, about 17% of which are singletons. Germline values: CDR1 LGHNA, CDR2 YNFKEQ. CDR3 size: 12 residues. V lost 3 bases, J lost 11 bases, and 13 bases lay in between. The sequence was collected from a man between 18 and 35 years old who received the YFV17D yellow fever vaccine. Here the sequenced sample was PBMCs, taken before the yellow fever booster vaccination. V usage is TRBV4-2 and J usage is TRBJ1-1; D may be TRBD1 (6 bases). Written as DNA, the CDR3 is TGTGCCAGCAGCCAGGGGGATAGGGGGGCTTTCTTT. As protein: CASSQGDRGAFF.